The 10 T cell receptor beta chains below all came from one sample that was sequenced in a study of shared T cell receptors in the human thymus. Data came from immunoSEQ multiplex PCR; TCRdb stores just in-frame clones and leaves some out. The repertoire includes over 650,000 clones, 80% to 90% of them detected once, and 0.009% to 0.0095% sits in the top ten. The same specimen was also included in a second study, on human thymus T cells.

The source material was thymocytes. Receptors originate from a boy in the first two years of life with a congenital heart defect.

The chain recombines TRBV7-9 with TRBJ2-7; TRBD1 aligns across 9 bases. This CDR3 has 15 residues. Germline V gene sequence: CDR1 SEHNR, CDR2 FQNEAQ (reference sequence). V lost 0 bases, J lost 4 bases, and 4 bases stayed unmatched. CDR3 sequence: CASSLARGQGYEQYF. The CDR3 nucleotides are TGTGCCAGCAGCTTAGCCCGGGGACAGGGATACGAGCAGTACTTC.

This CDR3 reads CASSQTGATYEQYF. CDR3 DNA sequence: TGCGCCAGCAGCCAGACAGGGGCGACCTACGAGCAGTACTTC. The chain employs TRBV4-1 and TRBJ2-7; 8 bases agree with TRBD1. The V gene end was trimmed by 3 bases and the J gene end by 2 bases; junction bases not matched to a gene: 3. The germline CDR1 and CDR2 sequences are MGHRA and YSYEKL. The CDR3 runs to 14 residues.

This sequence joins TRBV10-3 and TRBJ1-1; 12 bases are shared with TRBD1. V shed 0 bases and J 5 bases; nucleotides not matched to a gene: 4. In germline, CDR1 is ENHRY, CDR2 SYGVKD. There are 16 residues in the CDR3. The CDR3 reads CAISESGTGGVTEAFF. CDR3 DNA sequence: TGTGCCATCAGTGAGTCAGGGACAGGGGGCGTGACTGAAGCTTTCTTT.

The chain recombines TRBV28 with TRBJ1-4, with 7 bases identical to TRBD1. J lost 7 bases, V lost 5 bases, and 16 bases had no gene match. Germline V gene lookup returns CDR1 MDHEN and CDR2 SYDVKM. The CDR3 runs to 17 residues. Here the CDR3 DNA reads TGTGCCAGCAGTCTCATACTCTACGACAGGGACGGTGAAAAACTGTTTTTT. Protein: CASSLILYDRDGEKLFF.

This clone was observed once. The junction shows a germline mismatch at one end, possibly a read error. The chain recombines TRBV28 with TRBJ2-7; tentatively, D is TRBD2 (6 bases). This CDR3 has 13 residues. In germline, CDR1 is MDHEN, CDR2 SYDVKM. CDR3 nucleotides: TGTGCCAGCAGTCTATGGCGGGAAGGCGAGCAGTACTTC. Translated, it gives CASSLWREGEQYF. The full variable domain, completed using reference TRBV28 and TRBJ2-7, is DVKVTQSSRYLVKRTGEKVFLECVQDMDHENMFWYRQDPGLGLRLIYFSYDVKMKEKGDIPEGYSVSREKKERFSLILESASTNQTSMYLCASSLWREGEQYFGPGTRLTVT.

V usage is TRBV11-2 and J usage is TRBJ1-2; weak D call: TRBD1 (6 bases). Germline CDR1 is SGHAT and CDR2 is FQNNGV. V gave up 5 bases and J gave up 7 bases, with 23 bases separating them. The CDR3 is 16 residues long. CDR3 residues: CASSDPSGAQGGGYTF. CDR3 in DNA: TGTGCCAGCAGCGACCCATCAGGGGCCCAAGGTGGTGGCTACACCTTC.

CDR3 loop: CASGLLLAGGVPYEQYF. CDR3 nucleotides: TGTGCTAGTGGTTTGTTGCTGGCGGGAGGTGTTCCCTACGAGCAGTACTTC. The rearrangement links TRBV12-5 to TRBJ2-7, with TRBD2 matching 8 bases. CDR1 LGHNT and CDR2 FRNRAP come from the germline V gene. The trim removed 2 bases at V and 2 bases at J, leaving 11 bases unmatched. The CDR3 is made up of 17 amino acids. Looking up the rest from reference TRBV12-5 and TRBJ2-7 gives the full variable domain: DARVTQTPRHKVTEMGQEVTMRCQPILGHNTVFWYRQTMMQGLELLAYFRNRAPLDDSGMPKDRFSAEMPDATLATLKIQPSEPRDSAVYFCASGLLLAGGVPYEQYFGPGTRLTVT.

This clone came up once. The rearrangement links TRBV28 to TRBJ1-4; D perhaps matches TRBD1 (5 bases). Trimming cost V 3 bases and J 8 bases, with 19 bases left between them. This CDR3 is 16 amino acids long. Germline-derived CDR1 and CDR2 are MDHEN and SYDVKM. CDR3 bases: TGTGCCAGCAGTTTTTCCGACAATCGGGGGTGGGAAAAACTGTTTTTT. Protein product: CASSFSDNRGWEKLFF.

The V and J genes are TRBV29-1 and TRBJ2-1; 7 positions agree with TRBD2. With V trimmed by 7 bases and J by 6 bases, 12 bases remained unmatched. The CDR3 contains 14 residues. Germline V gene sequence: CDR1 SQVTM, CDR2 ANQGSEA. CDR3 coding DNA: TGCAGCGCGCCGCCGGGGCCGGGGGGCAATGAGCAGTTCTTC. Its protein is CSAPPGPGGNEQFF.

The J gene is TRBJ2-1, the V gene TRBV4-3; D gene ambiguous. The V gene lost 1 base and the J gene lost 0 bases, with 10 bases spanning the gap. In germline, CDR1 is LGHNA, CDR2 YSLEER. The CDR3 is 16 residues long. The CDR3 coding sequence is TGCGCCAGCAGCCAAGCAACGGAGAGCTCCTACAATGAGCAGTTCTTC. Encoded protein: CASSQATESSYNEQFF.